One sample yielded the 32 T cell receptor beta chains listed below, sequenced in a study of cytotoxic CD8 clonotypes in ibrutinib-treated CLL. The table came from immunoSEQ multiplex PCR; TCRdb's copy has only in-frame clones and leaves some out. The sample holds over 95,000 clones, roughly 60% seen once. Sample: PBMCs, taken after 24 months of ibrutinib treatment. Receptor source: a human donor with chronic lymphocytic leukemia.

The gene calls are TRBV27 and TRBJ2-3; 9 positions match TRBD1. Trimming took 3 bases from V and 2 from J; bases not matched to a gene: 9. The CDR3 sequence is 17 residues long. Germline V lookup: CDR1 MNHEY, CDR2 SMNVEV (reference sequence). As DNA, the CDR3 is TGTGCCAGCAGTTTTTTTCTCCGGGACAGGGACACAGATACGCAGTATTTT. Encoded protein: CASSFFLRDRDTDTQYF.

The CDR3 DNA reads TGTGCCAGCAGCTTGTTGCCGGGGACAACAAACACAGATACGCAGTATTTT. It translates to CASSLLPGTTNTDTQYF. This sequence joins TRBV5-6 and TRBJ2-3, with D perhaps TRBD1 (6 bases). Per germline, CDR1 SGHDT and CDR2 YYEEEE. V lost 1 base and J lost 2, with 17 bases in between. The CDR3 loop spans 17 amino acids.

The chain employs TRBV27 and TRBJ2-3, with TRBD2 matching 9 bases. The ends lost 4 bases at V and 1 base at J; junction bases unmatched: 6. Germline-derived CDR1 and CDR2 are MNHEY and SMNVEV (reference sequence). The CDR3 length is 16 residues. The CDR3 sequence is CASSSLAGQRTDTQYF. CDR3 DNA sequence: TGTGCCAGCAGTTCGCTAGCGGGGCAACGCACAGATACGCAGTATTTT.

The CDR3 reads CASSLGTGKQDTQYF. In DNA form, the CDR3 reads TGTGCCAGCAGCTTGGGGACAGGGAAGCAAGATACGCAGTATTTT. The chain recombines TRBV5-4 with TRBJ2-3; 8 bases are shared with TRBD1. CDR3 length: 15 residues. The junction had 5 bases not matched to a gene; V was cut back by 0 bases and J by 5 bases. Per the germline V gene, CDR1 is SGHNT and CDR2 is YYREEE (reference sequence). Full variable domain (outside the CDR3, taken from reference TRBV5-4 and TRBJ2-3): ETGVTQSPTHLIKTRGQQVTLRCSSQSGHNTVSWYQQALGQGPQFIFQYYREEENGRGNFPPRFSGLQFPNYSSELNVNALELDDSALYLCASSLGTGKQDTQYFGPGTRLTVL.

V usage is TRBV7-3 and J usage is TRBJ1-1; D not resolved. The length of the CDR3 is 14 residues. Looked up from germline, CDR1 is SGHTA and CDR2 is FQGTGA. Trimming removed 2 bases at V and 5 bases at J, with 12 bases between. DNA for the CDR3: TGTGCCAGCAGCTTATCGGCCGGGAGTACTGAAGCTTTCTTT. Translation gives CASSLSAGSTEAFF.

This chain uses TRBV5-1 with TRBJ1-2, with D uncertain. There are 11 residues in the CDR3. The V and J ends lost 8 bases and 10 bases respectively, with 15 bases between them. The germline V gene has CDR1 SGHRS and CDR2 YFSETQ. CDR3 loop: CARTRPIAYTF. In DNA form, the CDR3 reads TGCGCCAGGACTCGTCCGATCGCCTACACCTTC. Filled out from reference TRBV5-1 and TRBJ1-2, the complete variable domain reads KAGVTQTPRYLIKTRGQQVTLSCSPISGHRSVSWYQQTPGQGLQFLFEYFSETQRNKGNFPGRFSGRQFSNSRSEMNVSTLELGDSALYLCARTRPIAYTFGSGTRLTVV.

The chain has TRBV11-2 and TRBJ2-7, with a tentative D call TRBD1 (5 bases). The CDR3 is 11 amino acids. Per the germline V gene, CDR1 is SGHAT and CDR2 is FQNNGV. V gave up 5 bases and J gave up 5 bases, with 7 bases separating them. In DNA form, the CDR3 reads TGTGCCAGCAGCGCCAGGGACGAGCAGTACTTC. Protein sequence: CASSARDEQYF.

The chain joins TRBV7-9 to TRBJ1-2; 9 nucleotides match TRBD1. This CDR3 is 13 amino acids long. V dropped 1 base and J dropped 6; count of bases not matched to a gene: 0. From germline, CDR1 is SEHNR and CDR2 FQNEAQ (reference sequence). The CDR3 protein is CASSLGTGDGYTF. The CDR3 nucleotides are TGTGCCAGCAGCTTAGGGACAGGGGATGGCTACACCTTC.

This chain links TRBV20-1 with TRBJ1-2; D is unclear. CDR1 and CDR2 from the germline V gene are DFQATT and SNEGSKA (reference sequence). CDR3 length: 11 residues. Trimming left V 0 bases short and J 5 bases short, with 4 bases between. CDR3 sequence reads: CSARDQYGYTF. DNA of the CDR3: TGCAGTGCTAGAGACCAGTATGGCTACACCTTC.

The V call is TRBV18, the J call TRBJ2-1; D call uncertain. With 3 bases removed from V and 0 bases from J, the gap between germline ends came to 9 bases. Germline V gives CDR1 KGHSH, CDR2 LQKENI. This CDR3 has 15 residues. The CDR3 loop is CASSPDGVSYNEQFF. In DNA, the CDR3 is TGTGCCAGCTCACCTGATGGTGTCTCCTACAATGAGCAGTTCTTC.

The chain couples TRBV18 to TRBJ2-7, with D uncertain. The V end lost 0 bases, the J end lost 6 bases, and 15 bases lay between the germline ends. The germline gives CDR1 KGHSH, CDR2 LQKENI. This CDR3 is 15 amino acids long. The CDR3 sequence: CASSPPYTPNAEQYF. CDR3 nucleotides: TGTGCCAGCTCACCACCGTACACACCCAATGCCGAGCAGTACTTC.

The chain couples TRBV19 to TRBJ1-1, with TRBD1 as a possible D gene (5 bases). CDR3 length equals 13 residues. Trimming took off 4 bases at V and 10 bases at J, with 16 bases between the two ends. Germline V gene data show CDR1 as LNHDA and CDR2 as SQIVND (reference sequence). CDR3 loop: CASSTSNRFAAFF. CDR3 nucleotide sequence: TGTGCCAGTAGTACATCAAACAGGTTTGCAGCTTTCTTT.

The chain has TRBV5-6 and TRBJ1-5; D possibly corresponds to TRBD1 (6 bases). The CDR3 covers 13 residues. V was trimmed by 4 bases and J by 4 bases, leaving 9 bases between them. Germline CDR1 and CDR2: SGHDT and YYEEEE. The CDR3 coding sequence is TGTGCCAGCAGCAAGGGGGGAAATCAGCCCCAGCATTTT. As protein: CASSKGGNQPQHF.

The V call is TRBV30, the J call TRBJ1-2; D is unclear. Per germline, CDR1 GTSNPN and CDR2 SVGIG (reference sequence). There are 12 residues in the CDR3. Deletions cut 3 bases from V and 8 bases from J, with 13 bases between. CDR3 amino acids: CAWSPLKQGYTF. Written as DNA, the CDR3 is TGTGCCTGGAGCCCGTTAAAACAGGGCTACACCTTC.

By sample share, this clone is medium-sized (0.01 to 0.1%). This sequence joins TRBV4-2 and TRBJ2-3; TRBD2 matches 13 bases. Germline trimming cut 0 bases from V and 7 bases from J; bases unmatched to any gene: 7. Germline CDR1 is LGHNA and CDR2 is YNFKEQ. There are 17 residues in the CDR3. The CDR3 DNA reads TGTGCCAGCAGCCAAGAGGGACTAGCGGGGATAGGGTATACGCAGTATTTT. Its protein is CASSQEGLAGIGYTQYF.

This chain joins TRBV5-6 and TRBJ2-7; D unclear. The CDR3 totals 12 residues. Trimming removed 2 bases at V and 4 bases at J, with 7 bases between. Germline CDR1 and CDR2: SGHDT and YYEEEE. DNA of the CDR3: TGTGCCAGCAGCTTTTTACAGTACGAGCAGTACTTC. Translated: CASSFLQYEQYF.

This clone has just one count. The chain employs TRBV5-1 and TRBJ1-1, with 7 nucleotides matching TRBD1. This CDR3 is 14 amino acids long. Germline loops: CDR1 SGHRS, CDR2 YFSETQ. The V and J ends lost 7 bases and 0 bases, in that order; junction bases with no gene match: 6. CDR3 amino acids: CASQGVQMNTEAFF. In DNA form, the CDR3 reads TGCGCCAGCCAGGGGGTACAGATGAACACTGAAGCTTTCTTT.

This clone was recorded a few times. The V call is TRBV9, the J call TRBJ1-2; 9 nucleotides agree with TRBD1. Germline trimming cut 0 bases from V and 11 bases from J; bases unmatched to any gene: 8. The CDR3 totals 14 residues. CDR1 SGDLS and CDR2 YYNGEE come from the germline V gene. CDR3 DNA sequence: TGTGCCAGCAGCGTAGAGGAGGGACAGGGAACGTACACCTTC. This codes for CASSVEEGQGTYTF.

CDR3 DNA: TGTGCCAGCAGCCGGGGGGGACAGAAAACCTATGGCTACACCTTC. It translates to CASSRGGQKTYGYTF. The V call is TRBV28, the J call TRBJ1-2; 7 bases agree with TRBD1. CDR1 MDHEN and CDR2 SYDVKM come from the germline V gene. The CDR3 loop spans 15 amino acids. Trimming cost V 6 bases and J 4 bases; bases outside gene matches: 11.

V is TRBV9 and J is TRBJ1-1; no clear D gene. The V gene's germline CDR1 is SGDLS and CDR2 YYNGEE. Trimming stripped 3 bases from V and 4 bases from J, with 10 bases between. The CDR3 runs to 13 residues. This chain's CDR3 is CASSGGGSTEAFF. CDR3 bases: TGTGCCAGCAGCGGGGGTGGGAGCACTGAAGCTTTCTTT.

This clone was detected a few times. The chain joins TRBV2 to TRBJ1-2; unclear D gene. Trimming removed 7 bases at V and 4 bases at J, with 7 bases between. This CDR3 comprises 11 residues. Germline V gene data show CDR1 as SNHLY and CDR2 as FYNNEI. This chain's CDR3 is CASTAVYGYTF. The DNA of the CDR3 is TGTGCCAGCACGGCAGTCTATGGCTACACCTTC.

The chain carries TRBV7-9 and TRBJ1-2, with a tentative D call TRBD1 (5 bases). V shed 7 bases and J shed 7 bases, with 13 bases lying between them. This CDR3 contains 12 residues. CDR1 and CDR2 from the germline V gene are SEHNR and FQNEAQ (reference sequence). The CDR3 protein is CASTPKGAGYTF. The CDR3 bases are TGTGCCAGCACCCCTAAAGGGGCTGGCTACACCTTC.

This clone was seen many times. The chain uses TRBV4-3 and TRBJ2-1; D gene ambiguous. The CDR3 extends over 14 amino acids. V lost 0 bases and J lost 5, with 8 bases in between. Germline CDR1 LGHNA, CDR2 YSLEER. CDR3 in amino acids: CASSQDISDNEQFF. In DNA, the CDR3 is TGCGCCAGCAGCCAAGATATCTCAGACAATGAGCAGTTCTTC.

CDR3 in amino acids: CASSLSPGQTNTIYF. CDR3 nucleotide sequence: TGTGCCAGCAGTTTATCGCCCGGACAGACAAACACCATATATTTT. This chain joins TRBV28 and TRBJ1-3, with D possibly TRBD1 on 6 matching bases. Germline loops: CDR1 MDHEN, CDR2 SYDVKM. The V and J ends lost 1 base and 6 bases respectively, with 13 bases between them. The CDR3 is 15 residues long. The entire variable domain, with the rest obtained from reference TRBV28 and TRBJ1-3, is as follows: DVKVTQSSRYLVKRTGEKVFLECVQDMDHENMFWYRQDPGLGLRLIYFSYDVKMKEKGDIPEGYSVSREKKERFSLILESASTNQTSMYLCASSLSPGQTNTIYFGEGSWLTVV.

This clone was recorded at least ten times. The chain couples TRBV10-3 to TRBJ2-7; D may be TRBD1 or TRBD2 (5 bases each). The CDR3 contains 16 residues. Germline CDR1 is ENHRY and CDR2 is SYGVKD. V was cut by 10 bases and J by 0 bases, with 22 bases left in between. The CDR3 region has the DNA TGTGCCAGCAAGACTGGGGACCCAAGGACCTCCTACGAGCAGTACTTC. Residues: CASKTGDPRTSYEQYF.

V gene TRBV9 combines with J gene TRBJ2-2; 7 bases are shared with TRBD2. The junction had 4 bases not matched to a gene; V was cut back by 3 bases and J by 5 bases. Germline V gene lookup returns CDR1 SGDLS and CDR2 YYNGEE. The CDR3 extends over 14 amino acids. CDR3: CASSAFSGTGELFF. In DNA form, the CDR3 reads TGTGCCAGCAGCGCCTTTAGCGGGACCGGGGAGCTGTTTTTT.

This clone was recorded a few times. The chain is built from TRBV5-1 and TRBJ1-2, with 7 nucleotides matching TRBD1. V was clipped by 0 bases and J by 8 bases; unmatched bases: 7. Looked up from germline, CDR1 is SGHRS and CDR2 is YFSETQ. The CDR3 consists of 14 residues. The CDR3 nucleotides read TGCGCCAGCAGCTTGGCCCCGACAGGGAACGGCTACACCTTC. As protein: CASSLAPTGNGYTF.

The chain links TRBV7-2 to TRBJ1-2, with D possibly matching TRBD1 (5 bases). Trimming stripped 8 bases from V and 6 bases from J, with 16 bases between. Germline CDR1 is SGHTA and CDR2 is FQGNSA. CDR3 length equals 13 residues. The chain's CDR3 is CASSRGVSNGYTF. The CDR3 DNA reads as TGTGCCAGCTCGCGGGGGGTGTCGAATGGCTACACCTTC.

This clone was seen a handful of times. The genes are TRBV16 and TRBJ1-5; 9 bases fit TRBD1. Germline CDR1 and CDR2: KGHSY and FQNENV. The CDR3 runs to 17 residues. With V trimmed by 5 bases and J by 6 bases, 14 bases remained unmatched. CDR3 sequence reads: CASSKTTPGQGSQPQHF. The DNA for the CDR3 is TGTGCCAGCAGCAAAACCACTCCGGGACAGGGCTCTCAGCCCCAGCATTTT. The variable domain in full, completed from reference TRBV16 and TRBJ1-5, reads GEEVAQTPKHLVRGEGQKAKLYCAPIKGHSYVFWYQQVLKNEFKFLISFQNENVFDETGMPKERFSAKCLPNSPCSLEIQATKLEDSAVYFCASSKTTPGQGSQPQHFGDGTRLSIL.

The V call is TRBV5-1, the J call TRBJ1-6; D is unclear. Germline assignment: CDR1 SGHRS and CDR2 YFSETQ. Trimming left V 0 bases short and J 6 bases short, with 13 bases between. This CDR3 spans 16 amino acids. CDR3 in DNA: TGCGCCAGCAGCTTGGGGGTCGGCGGAGTTAATTCACCCCTCCACTTT. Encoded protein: CASSLGVGGVNSPLHF.

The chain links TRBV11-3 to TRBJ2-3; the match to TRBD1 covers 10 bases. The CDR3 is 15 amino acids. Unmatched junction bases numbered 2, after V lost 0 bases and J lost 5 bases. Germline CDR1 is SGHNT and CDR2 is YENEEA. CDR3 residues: CASSLDGTGVDTQYF. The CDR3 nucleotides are TGTGCCAGCAGCTTAGATGGGACAGGGGTAGATACGCAGTATTTT.

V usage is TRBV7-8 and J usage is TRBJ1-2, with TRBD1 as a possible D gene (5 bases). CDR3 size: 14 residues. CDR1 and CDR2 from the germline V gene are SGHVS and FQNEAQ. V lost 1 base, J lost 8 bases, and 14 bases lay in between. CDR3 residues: CASSLVSGPGGYTF. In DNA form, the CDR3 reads TGTGCCAGCAGCTTAGTTTCAGGGCCGGGCGGCTACACCTTC.